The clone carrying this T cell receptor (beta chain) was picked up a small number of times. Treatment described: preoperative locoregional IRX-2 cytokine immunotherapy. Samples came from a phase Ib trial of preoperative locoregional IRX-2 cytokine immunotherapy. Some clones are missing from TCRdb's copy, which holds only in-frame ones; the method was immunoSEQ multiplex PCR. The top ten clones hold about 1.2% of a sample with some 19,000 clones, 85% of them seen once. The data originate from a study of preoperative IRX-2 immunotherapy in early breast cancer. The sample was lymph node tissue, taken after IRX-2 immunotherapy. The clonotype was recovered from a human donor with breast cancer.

CDR3 bases: TGTGCTAGTGGTTTGGTAATCACAGCAACTAATGAAAAACTGTTTTTT. It yields the protein CASGLVITATNEKLFF. This chain links TRBV12-5 with TRBJ1-4; D call uncertain. Between the trimmed V and J ends, which lost 0 bases and 0 bases, there was a span of 8 bases. The CDR3 consists of 16 residues. Germline CDR1 is LGHNT and CDR2 is FRNRAP.